These 30 T cell receptor beta chains originate from one sample sequenced in a study of cytomegalovirus exposure and HLA in healthy donors. The protocol was immunoSEQ multiplex PCR, while the TCRdb copy is restricted to in-frame clones and leaves out a portion. Of about 63,000 clones detected, more than 80% appear once; the ten largest clones hold about 1.2%. The sample comprised PBMCs. The receptor set was obtained from a woman in her late teens or twenties in good health and CMV-seronegative.

In its sample, this clone was seen once. V usage is TRBV5-1 and J usage is TRBJ1-5; 12 bases are a match to TRBD1. Germline CDR1 SGHRS, CDR2 YFSETQ. V trimming: 4 bases; J trimming: 5 bases; junction bases outside the gene matches: 4. The CDR3 loop spans 15 amino acids. The chain's CDR3 is CASSMGQGAYQPQHF. CDR3 coding DNA: TGCGCCAGCAGCATGGGACAGGGGGCATATCAGCCCCAGCATTTT.

The chain has TRBV5-6 and TRBJ1-5; TRBD1 is a possible D gene (6 bases). V lost 6 bases, J lost 6 bases, and 22 bases lay in between. CDR3 length equals 16 residues. The germline V gene has CDR1 SGHDT and CDR2 YYEEEE. The CDR3 DNA reads as TGTGCCAGCACCCGGGGGGCAGGGGCCAAGGTTCAGCCCCAGCATTTT. This sequence encodes CASTRGAGAKVQPQHF.

This clone was counted once. The rearrangement joins TRBV5-6 to TRBJ1-1; D gene unclear. Trimming pared 0 bases from V and 8 bases from J, leaving 5 bases between. The length of the CDR3 is 11 residues. CDR1 SGHDT and CDR2 YYEEEE come from the germline V gene. CDR3 nucleotide sequence: TGTGCCAGCAGCTTGGGGCCAGAAGCTTTCTTT. Its translation: CASSLGPEAFF.

This sequence joins TRBV27 and TRBJ2-3; 8 bases agree with TRBD2. V trimming: 6 bases; J trimming: 3 bases; junction bases outside the gene matches: 8. Germline lookup yields CDR1 MNHEY and CDR2 SMNVEV (reference sequence). The CDR3 contains 15 residues. The chain's CDR3 is CASRPWGLGTDTQYF. The CDR3 coding sequence is TGTGCCAGCAGACCTTGGGGACTAGGAACAGATACGCAGTATTTT.

The chain joins TRBV5-1 to TRBJ2-1; 7 positions match TRBD1. The ends lost 4 bases at V and 6 bases at J; junction bases unmatched: 7. In germline, CDR1 is SGHRS, CDR2 YFSETQ. This CDR3 has 14 amino acids. CDR3 in DNA: TGCGCCAGCAGCCTAGGACAGGCCGCCAATGAGCAGTTCTTC. Translation: CASSLGQAANEQFF.

V usage is TRBV5-1 and J usage is TRBJ2-3; possible D gene TRBD1, 6 bases. Germline V CDR1 and CDR2: SGHRS, YFSETQ. Trimming shortened V by 1 base and J by 4 bases, and 16 bases separated the two germline ends. CDR3 size: 16 residues. The chain's CDR3 is CASSLPILGGADTQYF. DNA for the CDR3: TGCGCCAGCAGCTTGCCGATCCTTGGGGGCGCAGATACGCAGTATTTT.

The rearrangement links TRBV11-1 to TRBJ1-2; tentatively, D is TRBD1 (6 bases). This CDR3 contains 13 residues. Germline assignment: CDR1 SGHAT and CDR2 FQDESV (reference sequence). V lost 3 bases to trimming and J lost 7 bases, with 12 bases between them. CDR3 protein: CASSFQGRGGYTF. CDR3 bases: TGTGCCAGCAGCTTTCAGGGGCGCGGTGGCTACACCTTC.

The DNA of the CDR3 is TGTGCCAGCAGCTACGACAGGGCCGTTCAGCCCCAGCATTTT. This translates into CASSYDRAVQPQHF. The V call is TRBV11-2, the J call TRBJ1-5; 7 nucleotides align to TRBD1. V lost 4 bases and J lost 6; bases outside the gene matches: 6. There are 14 residues in the CDR3. Germline CDR1 and CDR2: SGHAT and FQNNGV.

The CDR3 coding sequence is TGTGCCAGTAGTTTTTTCGGAGCAACTAATGAAAAACTGTTTTTT. Its translation is CASSFFGATNEKLFF. The chain combines TRBV19 with TRBJ1-4; D unclear. CDR1 and CDR2 (germline): LNHDA, SQIVND (reference sequence). Trimming stripped 5 bases from V and 0 bases from J, with 10 bases between. The CDR3 covers 15 residues.

The chain couples TRBV6-5 to TRBJ1-5; no definite D call. CDR3 length: 14 residues. The germline V gene encodes CDR1 MNHEY and CDR2 SVGAGI. V was cut by 9 bases and J by 5 bases, with 17 bases left in between. CDR3 DNA sequence: TGTGCCAGTAAAGGACGCTGGGGAGATCAGCCCCAGCATTTT. Translated, it gives CASKGRWGDQPQHF.

The J gene is TRBJ1-5, the V gene TRBV19; tentative D call: TRBD1 (5 bases). This CDR3 contains 14 residues. Germline V lookup: CDR1 LNHDA, CDR2 SQIVND (reference sequence). The V end lost 5 bases, the J end lost 5 bases, and 13 bases lay between the germline ends. The CDR3 nucleotides read TGTGCCAGTAGTCTTGACAGCCGGCATCAGCCCCAGCATTTT. Translating gives CASSLDSRHQPQHF.

The chain combines TRBV7-6 with TRBJ1-3; D unresolved. Between the trimmed V and J ends, which lost 5 bases and 0 bases, there was a span of 8 bases. This CDR3 contains 14 residues. Germline lookup yields CDR1 SGHVS and CDR2 FNYEAQ. CDR3 residues: CASSPINSGNTIYF. As DNA, the CDR3 is TGTGCCAGCAGCCCTATAAACTCTGGAAACACCATATATTTT.

The genes are TRBV6-5 and TRBJ1-1; D is uncertain. The V end was cut by 3 bases, the J end by 1 base, with 9 bases between. CDR1 is MNHEY, CDR2 SVGAGI, per germline. The CDR3 is made up of 14 amino acids. CDR3: CASSYQGRNTEAFF. The DNA of the CDR3 is TGTGCCAGCAGTTATCAAGGGAGGAACACTGAAGCTTTCTTT.

The CDR3 region is CASRGRDSPYEQYF. The DNA of the CDR3 is TGTGCCAGCAGGGGAAGGGACAGCCCTTACGAGCAGTACTTC. V gene TRBV27 combines with J gene TRBJ2-7, with 7 bases lining up with TRBD1. Germline V CDR1 and CDR2: MNHEY, SMNVEV (reference sequence). V shed 6 bases, J shed 4 bases, and the junction held 9 bases outside the gene matches. CDR3 size: 14 residues.

This rearrangement joins TRBV19 to TRBJ2-3, with 9 bases aligning to TRBD2. The CDR3 has 17 residues. Germline CDR1 LNHDA, CDR2 SQIVND (reference sequence). Trimming removed 4 bases from V and 2 bases from J; junction bases left unmatched: 10. The DNA for the CDR3 is TGTGCCAGTAGTAAGGGGGGACTAGCAGAAATCACAGATACGCAGTATTTT. It codes for CASSKGGLAEITDTQYF.

V is TRBV27 and J is TRBJ2-1; the D gene is possibly TRBD1 (6 bases). The V end lost 8 bases, the J end lost 0 bases, and 11 bases lay between the germline ends. Germline CDR1 reads MNHEY; CDR2 reads SMNVEV (reference sequence). The CDR3 runs 14 residues. The CDR3, as DNA: TGTGCCAGCGGACAGACCAGCTCCTACAATGAGCAGTTCTTC. It translates to CASGQTSSYNEQFF.

The J gene is TRBJ2-1, the V gene TRBV7-9, with a possible D match to TRBD1 (6 bases). The germline V and J ends were trimmed by 1 base and 7 bases, with 14 bases remaining between them. This CDR3 is 15 amino acids long. Germline values: CDR1 SEHNR, CDR2 FQNEAQ (reference sequence). The CDR3: CASSLDRLQGNEQFF. CDR3 in DNA: TGTGCCAGCAGCTTAGACAGGCTACAGGGTAATGAGCAGTTCTTC.

This chain joins TRBV15 and TRBJ1-5; possibly TRBD1 for D (5 bases). Deletions cut 0 bases from V and 11 bases from J, with 11 bases between. The CDR3 spans 13 residues. Germline assignment: CDR1 LNHNV and CDR2 YYDKDF (reference sequence). The CDR3 region has the DNA TGTGCCACCAGCAGAGACCCCGGGGGGACCCAGCATTTT. This sequence encodes CATSRDPGGTQHF.

V gene TRBV6-1 combines with J gene TRBJ2-7, with D hard to call. Per the germline V gene, CDR1 is MNHNS and CDR2 is SASEGT. CDR3 length: 13 amino acids. V gave up 6 bases and J gave up 0 bases, with 9 bases separating them. CDR3: CASSAYLSYEQYF. For the CDR3, the DNA is TGTGCCAGCAGCGCCTACCTCTCCTACGAGCAGTACTTC.

V usage is TRBV4-1 and J usage is TRBJ1-4; D is undetermined. CDR1 is MGHRA, CDR2 YSYEKL, per germline. Trimming took off 4 bases at V and 2 bases at J, with 8 bases between the two ends. CDR3 length equals 14 residues. CDR3 in DNA: TGCGCCAGCAGCCCGCCACAGACTAATGAAAAACTGTTTTTT. Encoded protein: CASSPPQTNEKLFF.

V and J are TRBV11-2 and TRBJ2-5; 7 bases map to TRBD1. Germline V CDR1 and CDR2: SGHAT, FQNNGV. V gave up 6 bases and J gave up 0 bases; unmatched junction bases: 1. This CDR3 contains 13 residues. Written as DNA, the CDR3 is TGTGCCAGCAGGACAGGGTACCAAGAGACCCAGTACTTC. It yields the protein CASRTGYQETQYF.

The chain joins TRBV6-1 to TRBJ2-5; 8 nucleotides agree with TRBD2. Germline CDR1 is MNHNS and CDR2 is SASEGT. J gave up 5 bases and V 4 bases, and 21 bases lay outside the gene matches. The CDR3 covers 19 residues. The CDR3 DNA follows: TGTGCCAGCAGTGCGCAAACACGGGGTAGCGGGACGACAATGGAGACCCAGTACTTC. It encodes CASSAQTRGSGTTMETQYF.

The rearrangement joins TRBV10-3 to TRBJ1-2; D uncertain. This CDR3 has 13 amino acids. Germline CDR1 ENHRY, CDR2 SYGVKD. Trimming cost V 5 bases and J 1 base, with 8 bases left between them. CDR3 sequence (DNA): TGTGCCATCAGTACGGACTTTAACTATGGCTACACCTTC. This sequence encodes CAISTDFNYGYTF.

This sequence joins TRBV5-6 and TRBJ2-2; D is possibly TRBD1 (5 bases). Germline V gives CDR1 SGHDT, CDR2 YYEEEE. This CDR3 region has 13 residues. The V end lost 4 bases, the J end lost 9 bases, and 13 bases lay between the germline ends. The CDR3 reads CASSPDTDRELFF. DNA for the CDR3: TGTGCCAGCAGCCCGGACACCGACCGGGAGCTGTTTTTT.

The chain links TRBV28 to TRBJ2-4, with D maybe TRBD1 (6 bases). CDR1 is MDHEN, CDR2 SYDVKM, per germline. V dropped 5 bases and J dropped 1 base, with 21 bases sitting between them. The CDR3 has 18 amino acids. The CDR3: CASSRTILTGLAKNIQYF. The CDR3, as DNA: TGTGCCAGCAGTCGTACGATACTGACAGGTTTGGCCAAAAACATTCAGTACTTC. Looking up the rest from reference TRBV28 and TRBJ2-4 gives the full variable domain: DVKVTQSSRYLVKRTGEKVFLECVQDMDHENMFWYRQDPGLGLRLIYFSYDVKMKEKGDIPEGYSVSREKKERFSLILESASTNQTSMYLCASSRTILTGLAKNIQYFGAGTRLSVL.

V is TRBV20-1 and J is TRBJ1-2; D perhaps matches TRBD1 (5 bases). Trimming stripped 6 bases from V and 8 bases from J, with 13 bases between. The CDR3 covers 11 residues. Germline V lookup: CDR1 DFQATT, CDR2 SNEGSKA (reference sequence). The CDR3 loop is CSAHPGGGYTF. The CDR3 nucleotides are TGCAGTGCCCACCCCGGGGGAGGCTACACCTTC.

The gene calls are TRBV19 and TRBJ2-1; D gene unclear. CDR1 and CDR2 (germline): LNHDA, SQIVND (reference sequence). The CDR3 sequence is 12 residues long. Trimming took off 3 bases at V and 7 bases at J, with 7 bases between the two ends. The DNA for the CDR3 is TGTGCCAGTAGTATCCCCGCGAATGAGCAGTTCTTC. It encodes CASSIPANEQFF.

The chain has TRBV5-1 and TRBJ2-4, with D unresolved. Trimming took off 0 bases at V and 0 bases at J, with 10 bases between the two ends. Germline CDR1 SGHRS, CDR2 YFSETQ. CDR3 length: 16 amino acids. The CDR3 here is CASSLGGDPAKNIQYF. The CDR3 DNA reads as TGCGCCAGCAGCTTGGGAGGAGACCCAGCCAAAAACATTCAGTACTTC.

The chain employs TRBV5-4 and TRBJ2-3; TRBD2 matches 12 bases. V shed 4 bases and J 4 bases; nucleotides not matched to a gene: 7. The CDR3 contains 16 residues. Germline V lookup: CDR1 SGHNT, CDR2 YYREEE (reference sequence). CDR3 sequence reads: CASSQKLAGGSDTQYF. The CDR3 nucleotides are TGTGCCAGCAGCCAAAAACTAGCGGGGGGATCAGATACGCAGTATTTT.

This chain uses TRBV29-1 with TRBJ2-7, with 9 bases lining up with TRBD1. Germline CDR1 and CDR2: SQVTM and ANQGSEA. With V trimmed by 6 bases and J by 4 bases, 10 bases remained unmatched. The CDR3 contains 14 residues. CDR3 DNA sequence: TGCAGCGTGATCCCCGGGACAGGGTATTACGAGCAGTACTTC. Encoded protein: CSVIPGTGYYEQYF.